This entry features one TCR beta chain sequence. Its antigen is undetermined. This sample stems from a study of shared clonotypes between healthy human individuals. Study results and limitations: Depth of sequencing was expected to influence donor clonotype sharing. Naive CD4 clonotype sharing across several donors was 5% to 6%. The generation probabilities recorded for non-shared clonotypes fell below those of clonotypes shared by all four donors. Represented diversity (both genetic and exposure-history) was limited by the small number of donors.

Naive CD8 populations comprised CD45RO-negative cells positively selected for CCR7, excluding terminally differentiated effector memory CD45RA+ cells. Profiled with immunoSEQ multiplex PCR; TCRdb holds only in-frame clones, not every one. Found here are 2 million to 2.5 million clones, about 93% of them singletons; the top ten hold roughly 1.8%. In germline, CDR1 is SNHLY, CDR2 FYNNEI. CDR3 size: 13 residues. The J segment lost 11 bases and the V segment lost 7 bases, leaving 10 bases of the junction unmatched. This clonotype was sampled from a man aged 18 to 29 in good health. Some clones in this sample may be carry-over from other donors' samples. The chain uses TRBV2 and TRBJ2-2, with 7 bases identical to TRBD1. The source material was naive CD8+ T cells from PBMCs. CDR3 DNA: TGTGCCAGCACTGAGGGGGCGTATGGCGAGCTGTTTTTT. Its protein product is CASTEGAYGELFF.